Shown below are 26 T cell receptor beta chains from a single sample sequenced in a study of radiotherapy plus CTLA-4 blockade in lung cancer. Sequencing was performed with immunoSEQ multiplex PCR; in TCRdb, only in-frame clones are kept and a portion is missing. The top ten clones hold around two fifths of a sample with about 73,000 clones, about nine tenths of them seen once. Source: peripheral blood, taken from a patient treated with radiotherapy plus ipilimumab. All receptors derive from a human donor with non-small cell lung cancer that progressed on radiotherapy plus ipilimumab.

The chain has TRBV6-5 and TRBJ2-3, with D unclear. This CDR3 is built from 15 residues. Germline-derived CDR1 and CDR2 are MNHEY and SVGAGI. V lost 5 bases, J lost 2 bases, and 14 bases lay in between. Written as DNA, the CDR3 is TGTGCCAGCAGTCACACACGGTGGGCCACAGATACGCAGTATTTT. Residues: CASSHTRWATDTQYF.

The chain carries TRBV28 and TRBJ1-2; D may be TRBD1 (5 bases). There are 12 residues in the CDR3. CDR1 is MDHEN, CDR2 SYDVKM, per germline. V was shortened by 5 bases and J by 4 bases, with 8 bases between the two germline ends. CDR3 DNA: TGTGCCAGCAGTGTGGACACCTATGGCTACACCTTC. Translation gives CASSVDTYGYTF.

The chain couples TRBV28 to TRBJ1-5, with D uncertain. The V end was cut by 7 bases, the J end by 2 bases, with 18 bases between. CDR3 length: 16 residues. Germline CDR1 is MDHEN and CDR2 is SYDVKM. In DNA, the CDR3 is TGTGCCAGCACCGGGTCCGGGATCGGGGGCAATCAGCCCCAGCATTTT. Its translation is CASTGSGIGGNQPQHF.

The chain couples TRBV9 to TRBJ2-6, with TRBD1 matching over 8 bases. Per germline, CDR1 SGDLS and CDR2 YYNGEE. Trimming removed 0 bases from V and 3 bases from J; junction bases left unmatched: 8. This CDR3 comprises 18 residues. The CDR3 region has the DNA TGTGCCAGCAGCGTAGTAGGACAGGGTATCGTTGGGGCCAACGTCCTGACTTTC. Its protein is CASSVVGQGIVGANVLTF.

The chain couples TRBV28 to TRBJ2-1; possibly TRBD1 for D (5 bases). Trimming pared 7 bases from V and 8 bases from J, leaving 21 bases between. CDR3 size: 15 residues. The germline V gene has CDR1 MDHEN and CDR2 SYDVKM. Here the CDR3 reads CASTLPGLPQDEQFF. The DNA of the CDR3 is TGTGCCAGCACTTTGCCAGGGTTGCCCCAAGATGAGCAGTTCTTC.

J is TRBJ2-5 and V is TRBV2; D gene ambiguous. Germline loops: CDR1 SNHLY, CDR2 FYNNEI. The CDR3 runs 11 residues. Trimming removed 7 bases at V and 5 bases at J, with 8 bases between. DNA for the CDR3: TGTGCCAGCACCCTCGGGGAGACCCAGTACTTC. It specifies CASTLGETQYF.

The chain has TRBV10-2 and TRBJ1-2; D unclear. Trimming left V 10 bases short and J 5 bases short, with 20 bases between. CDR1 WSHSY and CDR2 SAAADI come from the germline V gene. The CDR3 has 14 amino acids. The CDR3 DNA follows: TGCGCCACCTCCCGGGGTGGGATTAGGTATGGCTACACCTTC. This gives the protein CATSRGGIRYGYTF.

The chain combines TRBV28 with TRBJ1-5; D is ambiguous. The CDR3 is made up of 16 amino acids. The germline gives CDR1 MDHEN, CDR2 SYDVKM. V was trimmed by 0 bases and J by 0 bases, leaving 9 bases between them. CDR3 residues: CASSLWGGNSNQPQHF. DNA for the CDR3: TGTGCCAGCAGTTTATGGGGAGGCAATAGCAATCAGCCCCAGCATTTT.

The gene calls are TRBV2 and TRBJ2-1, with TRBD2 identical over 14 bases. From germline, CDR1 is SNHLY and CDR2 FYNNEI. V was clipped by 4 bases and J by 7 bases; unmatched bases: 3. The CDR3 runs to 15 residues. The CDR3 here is CASSGTSGRRNEQFF. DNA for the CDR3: TGTGCCAGCAGTGGGACTAGCGGGAGGAGGAATGAGCAGTTCTTC.

The CDR3 sequence: CSVTSSSYEQYF. Here the CDR3 DNA reads TGCAGCGTGACTAGCAGTTCCTACGAGCAGTACTTC. The chain employs TRBV29-1 and TRBJ2-7; 7 nucleotides agree with TRBD2. The CDR3 contains 12 residues. The V segment lost 6 bases and the J segment 1 base; nucleotides outside the gene matches: 3. In germline, CDR1 is SQVTM, CDR2 ANQGSEA.

The CDR3 loop is CASSEYRANYGYTF. The CDR3 coding sequence is TGTGCCAGCAGTGAATACAGGGCCAACTATGGCTACACCTTC. The chain carries TRBV6-1 and TRBJ1-2; possible D gene TRBD1, 6 bases. Looked up from germline, CDR1 is MNHNS and CDR2 is SASEGT. V was pared by 2 bases and J by 2 bases, with 9 bases between. The CDR3 contains 14 residues.

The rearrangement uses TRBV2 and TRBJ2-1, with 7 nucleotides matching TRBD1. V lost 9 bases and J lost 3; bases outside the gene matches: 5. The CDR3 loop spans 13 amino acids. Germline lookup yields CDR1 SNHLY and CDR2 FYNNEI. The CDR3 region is CASSWDSYNEQFF. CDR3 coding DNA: TGTGCCAGTTCCTGGGACAGCTACAATGAGCAGTTCTTC.

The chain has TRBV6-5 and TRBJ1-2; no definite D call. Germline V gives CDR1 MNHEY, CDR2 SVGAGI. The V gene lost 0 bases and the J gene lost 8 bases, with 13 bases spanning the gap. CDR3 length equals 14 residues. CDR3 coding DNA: TGTGCCAGCAGTTACTCGAGTGAGAGGGAGGGCTACACCTTC. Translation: CASSYSSEREGYTF.

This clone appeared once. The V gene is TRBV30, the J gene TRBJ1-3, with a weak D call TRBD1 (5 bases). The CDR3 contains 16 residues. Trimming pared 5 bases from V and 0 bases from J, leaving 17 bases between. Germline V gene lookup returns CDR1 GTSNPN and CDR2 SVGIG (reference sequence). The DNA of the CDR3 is TGTGCCTGGGCCCGCCGGGACTCCCGCTCTGGAAACACCATATATTTT. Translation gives CAWARRDSRSGNTIYF. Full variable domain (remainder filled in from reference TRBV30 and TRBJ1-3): SQTIHQWPATLVQPVGSPLSLECTVEGTSNPNLYWYRQAAGRGLQLLFYSVGIGQISSEVPQNLSASRPQDRQFILSSKKLLLSDSGFYLCAWARRDSRSGNTIYFGEGSWLTVV.

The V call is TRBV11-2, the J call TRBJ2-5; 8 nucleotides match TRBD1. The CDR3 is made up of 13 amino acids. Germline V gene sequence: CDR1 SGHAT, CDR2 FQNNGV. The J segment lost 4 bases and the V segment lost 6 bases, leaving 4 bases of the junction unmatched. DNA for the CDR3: TGTGCCAGCAGTTTCAGGGGGCTAGAGACCCAGTACTTC. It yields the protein CASSFRGLETQYF.

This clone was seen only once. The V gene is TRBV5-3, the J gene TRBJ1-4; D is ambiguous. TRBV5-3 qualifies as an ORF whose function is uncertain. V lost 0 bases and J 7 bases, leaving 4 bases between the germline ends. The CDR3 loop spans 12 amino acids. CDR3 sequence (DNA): TGTGCCAGAAGCTTGGGCGGTGAAAAACTGTTTTTT. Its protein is CARSLGGEKLFF.

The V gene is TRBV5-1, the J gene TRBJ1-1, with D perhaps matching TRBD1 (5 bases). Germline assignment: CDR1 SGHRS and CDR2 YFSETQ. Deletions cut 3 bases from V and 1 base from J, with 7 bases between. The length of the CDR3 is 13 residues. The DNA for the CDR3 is TGCGCCAGCAGCTCCGGACAGAACACTGAAGCTTTCTTT. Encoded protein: CASSSGQNTEAFF.

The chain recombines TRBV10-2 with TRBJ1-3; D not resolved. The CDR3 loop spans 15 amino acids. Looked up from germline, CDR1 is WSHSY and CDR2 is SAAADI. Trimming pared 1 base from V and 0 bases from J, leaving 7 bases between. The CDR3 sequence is CASSEWVSSGNTIYF. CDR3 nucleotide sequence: TGCGCCAGCAGTGAGTGGGTCAGCTCTGGAAACACCATATATTTT.

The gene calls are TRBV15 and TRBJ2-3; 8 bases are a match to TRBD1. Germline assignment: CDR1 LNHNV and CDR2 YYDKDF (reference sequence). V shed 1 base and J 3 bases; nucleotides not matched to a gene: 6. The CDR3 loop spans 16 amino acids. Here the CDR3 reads CATSRGDRLETDTQYF. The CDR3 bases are TGTGCCACCAGCAGAGGGGACAGGTTAGAGACAGATACGCAGTATTTT.

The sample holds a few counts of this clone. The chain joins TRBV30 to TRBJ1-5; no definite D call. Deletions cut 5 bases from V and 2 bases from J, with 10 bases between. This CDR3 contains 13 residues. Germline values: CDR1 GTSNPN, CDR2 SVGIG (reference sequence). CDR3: CAWGIEGNQPQHF. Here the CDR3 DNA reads TGTGCCTGGGGTATCGAAGGCAATCAGCCCCAGCATTTT.

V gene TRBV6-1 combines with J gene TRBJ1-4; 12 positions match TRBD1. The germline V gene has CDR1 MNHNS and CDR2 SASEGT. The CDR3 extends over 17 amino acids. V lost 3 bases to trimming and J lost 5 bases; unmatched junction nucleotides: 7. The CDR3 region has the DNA TGTGCCAGCAGTGACCGGGACAGGGGGCTTTTGAATGAAAAACTGTTTTTT. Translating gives CASSDRDRGLLNEKLFF.

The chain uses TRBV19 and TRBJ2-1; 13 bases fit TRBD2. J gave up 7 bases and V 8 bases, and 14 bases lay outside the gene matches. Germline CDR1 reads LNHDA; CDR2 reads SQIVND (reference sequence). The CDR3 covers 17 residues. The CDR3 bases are TGTGCCAGTGGACTCCTCCCGGGACTAGCGGGAATAAATGAGCAGTTCTTC. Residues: CASGLLPGLAGINEQFF.

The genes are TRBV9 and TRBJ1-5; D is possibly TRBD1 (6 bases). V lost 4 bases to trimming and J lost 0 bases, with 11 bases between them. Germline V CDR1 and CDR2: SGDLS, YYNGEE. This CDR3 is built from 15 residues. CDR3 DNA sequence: TGTGCCAGCAGCCCGGGGGCGGATAGCAATCAGCCCCAGCATTTT. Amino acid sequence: CASSPGADSNQPQHF.

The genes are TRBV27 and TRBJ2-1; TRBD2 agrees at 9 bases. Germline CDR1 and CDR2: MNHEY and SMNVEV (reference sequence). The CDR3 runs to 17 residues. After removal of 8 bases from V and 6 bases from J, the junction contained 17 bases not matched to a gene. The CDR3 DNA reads TGTGCCAGCTCAGTCCGGCCCATAGCGGGAGCGGTCAATGAGCAGTTCTTC. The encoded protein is CASSVRPIAGAVNEQFF.

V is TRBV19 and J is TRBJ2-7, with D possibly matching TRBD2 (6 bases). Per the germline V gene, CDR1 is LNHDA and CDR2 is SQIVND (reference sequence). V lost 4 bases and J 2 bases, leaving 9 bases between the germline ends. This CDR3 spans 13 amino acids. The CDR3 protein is CASSTWGAYEQYV. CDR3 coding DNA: TGTGCCAGTAGTACCTGGGGGGCCTACGAGCAGTACGTC.

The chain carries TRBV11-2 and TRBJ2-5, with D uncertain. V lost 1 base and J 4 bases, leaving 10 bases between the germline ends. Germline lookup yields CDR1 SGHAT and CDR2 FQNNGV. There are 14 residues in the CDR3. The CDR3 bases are TGTGCCAGCAGCTTAGGGGTAGTTACAGAGACCCAGTACTTC. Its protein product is CASSLGVVTETQYF.